This T cell receptor (beta chain) was captured in a study of regulatory T cells in long-lasting Graves disease. CDR1 and CDR2 from the germline V gene are PRHDT and FYEKMQ (reference sequence). The V gene lost 5 bases and the J gene lost 2 bases, with 12 bases spanning the gap. The CDR3 has 14 residues. Researchers made TCR beta libraries by using iRepertoire HTBI primers and running Arm-PCR on CDR3 regions. TCRdb used MiXCR to reprocess the multiplex PCR reads, holding one entry per CDR3 protein. The repertoire includes roughly 500,000 distinct CDR3 sequences, approximately 15% of them detected once, and approximately 19% sits in the top ten. This clonotype was counted at least ten times. The time point here: newly diagnosed GD, antithyroid drugs for less than 3 months. Preparation of the TCR library used RNA extracted from PBMCs. Separately, the same data were catalogued under a study of T cells in Graves' hyperthyroidism and ophthalmopathy.

The starting material was peripheral blood mononuclear cells (PBMCs), obtained at new diagnosis, from a patient treated with antithyroid drugs. The chain couples TRBV13 to TRBJ2-5; D is possibly TRBD1 (6 bases). The sequence came from a woman in her forties or fifties with Graves disease. The CDR3, as DNA: TGTGCCAGCAGCCCCCGGGACACACAAGAGACCCAGTACTTC. It is translated as CASSPRDTQETQYF.